These 20 T cell receptor beta chains came from one sample sequenced in a study of cytomegalovirus exposure and HLA in healthy donors. Both 60 Vbeta primers and 13 Jbeta primers went into the PCR. Measured with immunoSEQ multiplex PCR; TCRdb has only the in-frame clones, and not every one. The sample records over 85,000 clones, about 86% being singletons. What was sequenced was PBMCs. These receptor sequences come from a man in his forties or fifties in good health and CMV-seronegative.

This sequence joins TRBV11-2 and TRBJ2-3; tentative D call: TRBD2 (6 bases). Between the trimmed V and J ends, which lost 1 base and 3 bases, there was a span of 14 bases. The CDR3 covers 16 residues. From germline, CDR1 is SGHAT and CDR2 FQNNGV. The CDR3 DNA reads TGTGCCAGCAGCTTAGTGGGAGGCGGTAAGACAGATACGCAGTATTTT. Amino acids: CASSLVGGGKTDTQYF.

V and J are TRBV7-8 and TRBJ2-5; 8 positions match TRBD1. Germline CDR1 and CDR2: SGHVS and FQNEAQ. This CDR3 has 13 residues. V was pared by 5 bases and J by 4 bases, with 3 bases of the junction left unmatched. The chain's CDR3 is CASSGDRTETQYF. The CDR3 nucleotides are TGTGCCAGCAGCGGGGACAGGACAGAGACCCAGTACTTC.

V usage is TRBV5-1 and J usage is TRBJ2-1; D is ambiguous. Looked up from germline, CDR1 is SGHRS and CDR2 is YFSETQ. Trimming cost V 5 bases and J 6 bases, with 12 bases left between them. The CDR3 sequence is 13 residues long. CDR3 protein: CASRVSVLNEQFF. The CDR3 nucleotides are TGCGCCAGCAGGGTCTCAGTCCTCAATGAGCAGTTCTTC.

The J gene is TRBJ1-4, the V gene TRBV5-4, with a weak D call TRBD1 (5 bases). The CDR3 loop spans 16 amino acids. V dropped 4 bases and J dropped 3 bases, with 16 bases sitting between them. The germline V gene has CDR1 SGHNT and CDR2 YYREEE (reference sequence). The CDR3 region has the DNA TGTGCCAGCAGCGACAGTGGGTCGGTTTCTAATGAAAAACTGTTTTTT. Protein product: CASSDSGSVSNEKLFF.

This chain connects TRBV19 to TRBJ1-5; 10 nucleotides agree with TRBD1. The CDR3 totals 18 residues. After removal of 0 bases from V and 0 bases from J, the junction contained 5 bases not matched to a gene. The germline CDR1 and CDR2 sequences are LNHDA and SQIVND (reference sequence). The CDR3 region has the DNA TGTGCCAGTAGTATAGACCTGACAGGGGGCTATAGCAATCAGCCCCAGCATTTT. Translating it yields CASSIDLTGGYSNQPQHF.

The chain couples TRBV7-2 to TRBJ1-2; D gene unclear. This CDR3 region has 13 residues. The germline gives CDR1 SGHTA, CDR2 FQGNSA. V lost 1 base and J 8 bases, leaving 11 bases between the germline ends. This CDR3 reads CASSLVNPGGYTF. The CDR3 DNA sequence: TGTGCCAGCAGCTTAGTAAACCCTGGCGGCTACACCTTC.

The J gene is TRBJ1-1, the V gene TRBV5-1; the match to TRBD1 covers 11 bases. Germline CDR1 is SGHRS and CDR2 is YFSETQ. With 4 bases clipped from V and 11 bases from J, the junction kept 10 bases outside the gene matches. This CDR3 spans 14 amino acids. The CDR3, as DNA: TGCGCCAGCAGCGGCCGAGGACAGGGGGCGCGGGCTTTCTTT. Translation: CASSGRGQGARAFF.

V gene TRBV7-2 combines with J gene TRBJ2-3, with 14 bases matching TRBD2. This CDR3 is 17 amino acids long. V trimming: 4 bases; J trimming: 0 bases; junction bases outside the gene matches: 3. Per the germline V gene, CDR1 is SGHTA and CDR2 is FQGNSA. The CDR3, as DNA: TGTGCCAGCAGCTCAGGGACTAGCGGGGGAAGCACAGATACGCAGTATTTT. Translating gives CASSSGTSGGSTDTQYF.

The V call is TRBV5-4, the J call TRBJ1-1, with D possibly TRBD1 on 5 matching bases. Trimming removed 0 bases at V and 4 bases at J, with 16 bases between. From germline, CDR1 is SGHNT and CDR2 YYREEE (reference sequence). This CDR3 comprises 16 residues. The CDR3 DNA follows: TGTGCCAGCAGCTTGGGAATGGGGGGTTCGGGCACTGAAGCTTTCTTT. It codes for CASSLGMGGSGTEAFF. Full variable domain (missing parts from reference TRBV5-4 and TRBJ1-1): ETGVTQSPTHLIKTRGQQVTLRCSSQSGHNTVSWYQQALGQGPQFIFQYYREEENGRGNFPPRFSGLQFPNYSSELNVNALELDDSALYLCASSLGMGGSGTEAFFGQGTRLTVV.

This chain links TRBV19 with TRBJ2-1; 7 bases align to TRBD1. The CDR3 spans 16 residues. The germline CDR1 and CDR2 sequences are LNHDA and SQIVND (reference sequence). J gave up 2 bases and V 1 base, and 5 bases lay outside the gene matches. This CDR3 is CASSIVGRGTYNEQFF. CDR3 coding DNA: TGTGCCAGTAGTATAGTCGGCAGGGGGACCTACAATGAGCAGTTCTTC.

V gene TRBV30 combines with J gene TRBJ2-3; perhaps TRBD1 as D (6 bases). Trimming left V 4 bases short and J 5 bases short, with 10 bases between. Germline loops: CDR1 GTSNPN, CDR2 SVGIG (reference sequence). CDR3 length equals 12 residues. CDR3 in amino acids: CAWTGDGDTQYF. The DNA for the CDR3 is TGTGCCTGGACAGGGGACGGAGATACGCAGTATTTT.

This clone appeared once. The chain uses TRBV9 and TRBJ1-4; no firm D call. V dropped 4 bases and J dropped 8 bases, with 12 bases sitting between them. Germline CDR1 reads SGDLS; CDR2 reads YYNGEE. The length of the CDR3 is 13 residues. The CDR3 nucleotides are TGTGCCAGCAGCCTACCCCAATCAGAAAAACTGTTTTTT. Translating gives CASSLPQSEKLFF.

This chain joins TRBV7-8 and TRBJ2-5; TRBD2 matches at 10 bases. This CDR3 contains 14 residues. The germline V gene encodes CDR1 SGHVS and CDR2 FQNEAQ. With V trimmed by 4 bases and J by 5 bases, 4 bases remained unmatched. The CDR3 is CASSSNSGGETQYF. CDR3 nucleotide sequence: TGTGCCAGCAGCTCTAATAGCGGGGGGGAGACCCAGTACTTC.

The chain is built from TRBV6-1 and TRBJ2-1; D gene uncertain. The V gene lost 5 bases and the J gene lost 0 bases, with 11 bases spanning the gap. This CDR3 has 15 amino acids. Per germline, CDR1 MNHNS and CDR2 SASEGT. The CDR3 DNA reads as TGTGCCAGCAGTCTTATCATGAGCTCCTACAATGAGCAGTTCTTC. It codes for CASSLIMSSYNEQFF.

The genes are TRBV5-4 and TRBJ1-1, with 10 bases identical to TRBD1. The V gene's germline CDR1 is SGHNT and CDR2 YYREEE (reference sequence). The V segment lost 4 bases and the J segment 6 bases; nucleotides outside the gene matches: 12. This CDR3 is 16 amino acids long. The CDR3: CASSRGDRGSFAEAFF. DNA of the CDR3: TGTGCCAGCAGCCGGGGGGACAGGGGCTCCTTTGCTGAAGCTTTCTTT.

The rearrangement links TRBV5-1 to TRBJ2-6; no reliable D call. Per germline, CDR1 SGHRS and CDR2 YFSETQ. The ends were cut back, 0 bases at V and 3 bases at J, with 7 bases in the middle. The length of the CDR3 is 15 residues. The CDR3 bases are TGCGCCAGCAGCTTGGTCCTTAGTGGGGCCAACGTCCTGACTTTC. It translates to CASSLVLSGANVLTF. Full variable domain (remainder filled in from reference TRBV5-1 and TRBJ2-6): KAGVTQTPRYLIKTRGQQVTLSCSPISGHRSVSWYQQTPGQGLQFLFEYFSETQRNKGNFPGRFSGRQFSNSRSEMNVSTLELGDSALYLCASSLVLSGANVLTFGAGSRLTVL.

The chain combines TRBV5-6 with TRBJ1-4; D uncertain. Germline CDR1 reads SGHDT; CDR2 reads YYEEEE. The V end lost 1 base, the J end lost 0 bases, and 7 bases lay between the germline ends. This CDR3 region has 15 residues. CDR3 sequence reads: CASSLTDATNEKLFF. The CDR3 DNA reads TGTGCCAGCAGCTTGACAGACGCAACTAATGAAAAACTGTTTTTT.

V is TRBV7-2 and J is TRBJ1-5; 8 nucleotides align to TRBD1. Per germline, CDR1 SGHTA and CDR2 FQGNSA. The CDR3 runs 16 residues. The V segment lost 1 base and the J segment 3 bases; nucleotides outside the gene matches: 5. This CDR3 reads CASSLGGTGSNQPQHF. CDR3 sequence (DNA): TGTGCCAGCAGCTTAGGGGGGACAGGCTCCAATCAGCCCCAGCATTTT.

The chain has TRBV6-5 and TRBJ1-5; no definite D call. CDR1 and CDR2 from the germline V gene are MNHEY and SVGAGI. This CDR3 is built from 15 residues. The V end was cut by 6 bases, the J end by 0 bases, with 12 bases between. The CDR3, as DNA: TGTGCCAGCAGCCGCGAACCTTATAGCAATCAGCCCCAGCATTTT. As protein: CASSREPYSNQPQHF.

This clone was recorded a few times. The chain employs TRBV6-6 and TRBJ1-6; 7 nucleotides agree with TRBD1. The CDR3 covers 15 residues. Per the germline V gene, CDR1 is MNHNY and CDR2 is SVGAGI (reference sequence). The V and J ends lost 5 bases and 5 bases, in that order; junction bases with no gene match: 6. The CDR3 sequence is CASSNRGSDNSPLHF. Here the CDR3 DNA reads TGTGCCAGCAGTAACAGGGGTTCGGATAATTCACCCCTCCACTTT.